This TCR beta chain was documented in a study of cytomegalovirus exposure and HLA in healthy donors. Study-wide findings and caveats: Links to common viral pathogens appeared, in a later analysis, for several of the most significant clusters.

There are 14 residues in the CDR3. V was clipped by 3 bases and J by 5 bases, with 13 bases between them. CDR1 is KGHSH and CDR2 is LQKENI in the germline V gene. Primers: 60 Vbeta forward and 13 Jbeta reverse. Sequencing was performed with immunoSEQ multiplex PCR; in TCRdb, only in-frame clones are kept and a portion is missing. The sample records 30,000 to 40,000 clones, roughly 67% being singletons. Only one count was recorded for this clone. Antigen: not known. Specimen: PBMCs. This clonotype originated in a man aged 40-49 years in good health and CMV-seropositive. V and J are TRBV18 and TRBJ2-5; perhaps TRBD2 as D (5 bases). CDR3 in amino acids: CASSPPGGVETQYF. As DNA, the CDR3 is TGTGCCAGCTCACCCCCCGGAGGTGTGGAGACCCAGTACTTC.